This entry concerns a single TCR beta chain. Its cognate antigen is unknown. The entry originates in a study of T-cell memory formation after mild COVID-19. Study-level results: Day 15 to 85 contracting clones showed balanced CD4/CD8; day 15 to 37 expanders favored CD4+. Detection of some responders pre-infection suggested pre-existing cross-reactive memory T cells participated.

Trimming took off 4 bases at V and 2 bases at J, with 7 bases between the two ends. The CDR3 is made up of 13 amino acids. Germline V gene lookup returns CDR1 SGHTS and CDR2 YDEGEE. Amplification by 5'RACE using constant-segment primers produced TCR alpha and TCR beta cDNA libraries that carried sample barcodes and UMIs. TCRdb re-called the 5' RACE reads with MiXCR, one entry per CDR3 protein. The sample lists hundreds of thousands of distinct CDR3 sequences, under 20% occurring once. Sequencing input: PBMCs or a T cell subset sorted from them (not recorded which). The J gene is TRBJ1-3, the V gene TRBV5-8; D gene uncertain. This sequence originates from a man in his late teens or twenties who had mild COVID-19 (a few samples of this study predate the infection). Cell type and time point are not known. CDR3 amino acids: CASSLLPGNTIYF. CDR3 sequence (DNA): TGTGCCAGCAGCCTCTTGCCTGGAAACACCATATATTTT.